What follows are 14 T cell receptor beta chains derived from one specimen sequenced in a study of T cell repertoires in cytomegalovirus infection. TCRdb ran MiXCR on the reads and lists one entry per CDR3 protein. Among about 450,000 distinct CDR3 sequences listed, approximately 31% were seen once. Sequences were obtained from PBMCs. The receptors stem from a human donor in good health (CMV status not recorded). Some clones in this sample may be carry-over from other donors' samples.

This chain connects TRBV28 to TRBJ2-5; possibly TRBD2 for D (7 bases). This CDR3 is built from 12 residues. The germline V and J ends were trimmed by 8 bases and 6 bases, with 13 bases remaining between them. Germline V gene lookup returns CDR1 MDHEN and CDR2 SYDVKM. For the CDR3, the DNA is TGTGCCAGCGGAGGGGGGGTTCAGACCCAGTACTTC. It codes for CASGGGVQTQYF.

The genes are TRBV4-2 and TRBJ2-7, with a weak D call TRBD2 (5 bases). This CDR3 spans 17 amino acids. Germline assignment: CDR1 LGHNA and CDR2 YNFKEQ. The V and J ends lost 1 base and 6 bases respectively, with 22 bases between them. This chain's CDR3 is CASSQAIGSSRAREQYF. The CDR3 coding sequence is TGTGCCAGCAGCCAAGCTATCGGATCTAGCCGTGCTCGCGAGCAGTACTTC.

A few counts support this clonotype. CDR3 coding DNA: TGTGCCAGCAGTGATCCTGGGCTAGCGGGGGGGGGCACAGATACGCAGTATTTT. Protein: CASSDPGLAGGGTDTQYF. The rearrangement uses TRBV2 and TRBJ2-3; 12 bases line up with TRBD2. This CDR3 region has 18 residues. Unmatched junction bases numbered 8, after V lost 3 bases and J lost 1 base. Germline CDR1 reads SNHLY; CDR2 reads FYNNEI.

A note on this clonotype: This clone may be a read error of a much larger clone one base away. The genes are TRBV7-2 and TRBJ2-1; D gene uncertain. Trimming took 2 bases from V and 10 from J, leaving 9 bases between them. There are 12 residues in the CDR3. Looked up from germline, CDR1 is SGHTA and CDR2 is FQGNSA. The CDR3 bases are TGTGCCAGCAGCTTACGCGGCTGGGAGCAGTTCTTC. Its translation is CASSLRGWEQFF. The full variable domain, with the rest looked up from reference TRBV7-2 and TRBJ2-1, is GAGVSQSPSNKVTEKGKDVELRCDPISGHTALYWYRQSLGQGLEFLIYFQGNSAPDKSGLPSDRFSAERTGGSVSTLTIQRTQQEDSAVYLCASSLRGWEQFFGPGTRLTVL.

This clonotype was seen a handful of times. This chain links TRBV20-1 with TRBJ2-3; D perhaps matches TRBD2 (7 bases). This CDR3 has 15 residues. Per the germline V gene, CDR1 is DFQATT and CDR2 is SNEGSKA (reference sequence). V was cut by 0 bases and J by 2 bases, with 12 bases left in between. In DNA form, the CDR3 reads TGCAGTGCTAGAGATGGCGGGGGCCCCACAGATACGCAGTATTTT. Protein sequence: CSARDGGGPTDTQYF.

Comment on this clonotype: One end of the junction fails to match germline, which may point to a read error. The chain links TRBV28 to TRBJ1-4; no firm D call. The CDR3 is 14 amino acids. CDR1 is MDHEN and CDR2 is SYDVKM in the germline V gene. CDR3 in DNA: TGTGCCAGCAGTTCGCTAACAACTAGTGAAAAACTGTTTTTT. As protein: CASSSLTTSEKLFF.

The V gene is TRBV5-6, the J gene TRBJ1-1, with D perhaps TRBD1 (5 bases). CDR1 is SGHDT and CDR2 is YYEEEE in the germline V gene. The CDR3 is 14 residues long. Trimming stripped 4 bases from V and 0 bases from J, with 10 bases between. CDR3 region: CASSAGHMNTEAFF. In DNA, the CDR3 is TGTGCCAGCAGCGCCGGACATATGAACACTGAAGCTTTCTTT.

This clonotype has at least ten counts. V and J are TRBV7-2 and TRBJ1-5, with D possibly matching TRBD1 (6 bases). V gave up 4 bases and J gave up 6 bases, with 16 bases separating them. The V gene's germline CDR1 is SGHTA and CDR2 FQGNSA. The CDR3 is 15 residues long. Here the CDR3 DNA reads TGTGCCAGCAGCTCGTCGGGGGCTAGACGTCAGCCCCAGCATTTT. Protein product: CASSSSGARRQPQHF.

This chain connects TRBV6-5 to TRBJ2-2; no reliable D call. Per the germline V gene, CDR1 is MNHEY and CDR2 is SVGAGI. This CDR3 is built from 14 residues. The V end lost 2 bases, the J end lost 1 base, and 5 bases lay between the germline ends. This chain's CDR3 is CASSYGGNTGELFF. Written as DNA, the CDR3 is TGTGCCAGCAGTTACGGTGGGAACACCGGGGAGCTGTTTTTT.

This clonotype was seen repeatedly, ten times or more. The J gene is TRBJ2-1, the V gene TRBV7-8, with 7 bases aligning to TRBD1. Trimming took 0 bases from V and 8 from J; bases not matched to a gene: 7. The CDR3 runs 15 residues. CDR1 SGHVS and CDR2 FQNEAQ come from the germline V gene. The chain's CDR3 is CASSLAWRQGHEQFF. In DNA, the CDR3 is TGTGCCAGCAGCTTAGCGTGGAGACAGGGCCATGAGCAGTTCTTC. The full variable domain, completed using reference TRBV7-8 and TRBJ2-1, is GAGVSQSPRYKVAKRGQDVALRCDPISGHVSLFWYQQALGQGPEFLTYFQNEAQLDKSGLPSDRFFAERPEGSVSTLKIQRTQQEDSAVYLCASSLAWRQGHEQFFGPGTRLTVL.

This clonotype was seen at least ten times. The V gene is TRBV7-2, the J gene TRBJ2-1, with 8 bases matching TRBD2. In germline, CDR1 is SGHTA, CDR2 FQGNSA. The CDR3 is 18 amino acids. J gave up 2 bases and V 1 base, and 10 bases lay outside the gene matches. The CDR3 region is CASSLEPVAGGTYNEQFF. The CDR3 nucleotides read TGTGCCAGCAGCTTAGAACCTGTCGCGGGGGGCACCTACAATGAGCAGTTCTTC.

Of note for this clonotype: A read error may account for a junction end that differs from germline. The chain has TRBV7-9 and TRBJ2-7; no firm D call. The CDR3 runs 13 residues. CDR1 and CDR2 (germline): SEHNR, FQNEAQ (reference sequence). The CDR3 spells CASISSRAYDQYF. The CDR3 DNA is TGTGCCAGCATCTCCTCAAGGGCCTACGATCAGTACTTC. Based on the CDR3 plus reference TRBV7-9 and TRBJ2-7, the full variable domain is DTGVSQNPRHKITKRGQNVTFRCDPISEHNRLYWYRQTLGQGPEFLTYFQNEAQLEKSRLLSDRFSAERPKGSFSTLEIQRTEQGDSAMYLCASISSRAYDQYFGPGTRLTVT.

The chain has TRBV20-1 and TRBJ2-5; D is perhaps TRBD2 (6 bases). The V gene's germline CDR1 is DFQATT and CDR2 SNEGSKA (reference sequence). This CDR3 region has 13 residues. The CDR3 loop is CRPKSGVQETQYF. The CDR3 bases are TGCAGACCAAAGTCGGGGGTCCAAGAGACCCAGTACTTC.

V and J are TRBV6-1 and TRBJ1-2; a weak D match, TRBD1 (5 bases). Germline CDR1 MNHNS, CDR2 SASEGT. Trimming took off 4 bases at V and 7 bases at J, with 13 bases between the two ends. The CDR3 is 13 amino acids. CDR3 region: CASSAGTGGGYTF. CDR3 sequence (DNA): TGTGCCAGCAGTGCCGGGACTGGAGGTGGCTACACCTTC.